A selection of T cell receptor beta chains follows, all from one sample in a study of blood T cell repertoires in COVID-19. Clones were read by immunoSEQ multiplex PCR, and TCRdb kept only the in-frame ones, dropping some. This table holds 150,000 to 200,000 clones, approximately 85% found once. The sequencing input was PBMCs or T cells enriched from blood (not recorded which). These receptors all come from a young woman who had recovered from COVID-19. CDR3s include the opening cysteine and the closing phenylalanine or tryptophan. The D gene is left open where the match is weak.

length: 13
D: TRBD1
V: TRBV2
CDR3: CASSGDSRTEAFF

length: 13
D: .
V: TRBV6-5
CDR3: CASHRVWGDGYTF

length: 13
D: .
V: TRBV7-8
CDR3: CASSLGQNQPQHF

length: 14
D: TRBD1
V: TRBV2
CDR3: CASVTGTGYEKLFF

length: 11
D: .
V: TRBV20-1
CDR3: CSARDFDGYTF

length: 14
D: TRBD1
V: TRBV18
CDR3: CASSVTGDNQPQHF

length: 15
D: TRBD2
V: TRBV9
CDR3: CASSVGTSDLYEQYF

length: 14
D: .
V: TRBV7-2
CDR3: CASSLAGANYGYTF

length: 16
D: TRBD2
V: TRBV7-2
CDR3: CASSFGLAGGQETQYF

length: 13
D: TRBD1
V: TRBV6-4
CDR3: CASRGQLNTEAFF

length: 14
D: .
V: TRBV18
CDR3: CASSPRDSGNTIYF

length: 15
D: .
V: TRBV7-9
CDR3: CASSLAWQGPETQYF

length: 15
D: .
V: TRBV7-2
CDR3: CASSHLSAGNYEQYF

length: 18
D: TRBD2
V: TRBV7-8
CDR3: CASSLYLAGGLGLYEQYF

length: 14
D: .
V: TRBV5-5
CDR3: CASSPGGGSTEAFF

length: 16
D: .
V: TRBV23-1
CDR3: CASSAHPRDTSYEQYF

length: 14
D: .
V: TRBV5-6
CDR3: CASSQLVRDSPLHF

length: 14
D: .
V: TRBV18
CDR3: CASSQRLENYGYTF

length: 16
D: TRBD1
V: TRBV5-1
CDR3: CASGGPQGANTGELFF

length: 15
D: TRBD1
V: TRBV28
CDR3: CASSFPGTAINEQFF

length: 13
D: .
V: TRBV5-4
CDR3: CASSLYQATEAFF

length: 14
D: TRBD1
V: TRBV5-4
CDR3: CASSQGTGRYGYTF

length: 16
D: TRBD1
V: TRBV24-1
CDR3: CATSDGTGDGYQPQHF

length: 15
D: TRBD1
V: TRBV6-1
CDR3: CASSEPGQGAEKLFF

length: 13
D: TRBD1
V: TRBV6-4
CDR3: CASSQTGLGEQFF

length: 17
D: TRBD1
V: TRBV7-9
CDR3: CASSSTGGRAGANVLTF

length: 15
D: TRBD2
V: TRBV6-5
CDR3: CASSRGLAGGGELFF

length: 14
D: .
V: TRBV30
CDR3: CAWTSSANTGELFF

length: 16
D: TRBD1
V: TRBV19
CDR3: CASSRRTGGITGELFF

length: 14
D: TRBD2
V: TRBV27
CDR3: CASSLGRGAYEQYF

length: 16
D: TRBD1
V: TRBV5-1
CDR3: CASSSVDRGRDEKLFF

length: 12
D: TRBD2
V: TRBV6-5
CDR3: CASTDSGREQYF

length: 14
D: .
V: TRBV28
CDR3: CASREQGVTYEQYF

length: 18
D: TRBD2
V: TRBV5-4
CDR3: CASSPWTSGVPHAGELFF

length: 15
D: .
V: TRBV10-1
CDR3: CASSESHLGNTEAFF

length: 14
D: .
V: TRBV9
CDR3: CASSVEVGRGEQFF

length: 16
D: .
V: TRBV5-1
CDR3: CASSPEGVSGANVLTF

length: 13
D: TRBD1
V: TRBV25-1
CDR3: CASRRGTGHEQYF

length: 16
D: .
V: TRBV6-5
CDR3: CASSSRGVGDYNEQFF

length: 13
D: .
V: TRBV28
CDR3: CASSFGAPYGYTF

length: 15
D: TRBD1
V: TRBV7-9
CDR3: CASSPTGGATDTQYF

length: 10
D: .
V: TRBV27
CDR3: CASYNPPLHF

length: 17
D: .
V: TRBV7-8
CDR3: CASSSGRQGYSNQPQHF

length: 13
D: .
V: TRBV9
CDR3: CASSPRTAYEQYF

length: 14
D: TRBD1
V: TRBV30
CDR3: CAWNRGIGDYGYTF

length: 13
D: .
V: TRBV7-2
CDR3: CASSLAESYEQYF

length: 12
D: .
V: TRBV29-1
CDR3: CSVDDGEYGYTF

length: 15
D: .
V: TRBV28
CDR3: CASSLAGSITDTQYF

length: 15
D: TRBD1
V: TRBV29-1
CDR3: CSVASQGAGTGELFF

length: 15
D: .
V: TRBV5-1
CDR3: CASSFGGDPAQPQHF

length: 14
D: .
V: TRBV6-1
CDR3: CASSEVDGNQPQHF